The 20 T cell receptor beta chains in this list originate from one sample, sequenced in a study of T cell changes during pregnancy in multiple sclerosis (dated by TCRdb to the late 2010s). The library was produced with the immunoSEQ multiplex PCR assay. This immuneACCESS table, as held by TCRdb, lists in-frame sequences with V and J called but not all clones. Of the missing ones, under half trace to an unresolved V gene in checked studies; the others have no known cause. This sample lists more than 80,000 clones; roughly 90% were detected once. Of the sample, about 1.6% falls within the top ten clones. The material sequenced was peripheral blood, taken in the first trimester of pregnancy. All receptors derive from a female donor with multiple sclerosis, enrolled in a pregnancy study.

J is TRBJ2-7 and V is TRBV4-1; the match to TRBD1 covers 11 bases. This CDR3 spans 16 amino acids. CDR1 and CDR2 from the germline V gene are MGHRA and YSYEKL. The V segment lost 0 bases and the J segment 6 bases; nucleotides outside the gene matches: 7. The CDR3 sequence is CASSQEGTGGYGEQYF. The CDR3 DNA reads TGCGCCAGCAGCCAAGAGGGGACAGGGGGATACGGCGAGCAGTACTTC.

The chain couples TRBV6-1 to TRBJ2-7; D is perhaps TRBD2 (6 bases). There are 11 residues in the CDR3. The ends were cut back, 4 bases at V and 7 bases at J, with 8 bases in the middle. Germline-derived CDR1 and CDR2 are MNHNS and SASEGT. CDR3 amino acids: CASSVTREQYF. The CDR3 DNA reads TGTGCCAGCAGTGTGACTAGAGAGCAGTACTTC.

The V and J genes are TRBV4-1 and TRBJ1-1; 7 bases fit TRBD1. With V trimmed by 4 bases and J by 0 bases, 14 bases remained unmatched. This CDR3 comprises 18 residues. Germline CDR1 and CDR2: MGHRA and YSYEKL. The CDR3 here is CASSRVPGQRSMNTEAFF. The CDR3 coding sequence is TGCGCCAGCAGCCGAGTGCCGGGACAGAGAAGCATGAACACTGAAGCTTTCTTT.

V usage is TRBV19 and J usage is TRBJ2-7, with D uncertain. The germline V and J ends were trimmed by 0 bases and 0 bases, with 12 bases remaining between them. Germline CDR1 reads LNHDA; CDR2 reads SQIVND (reference sequence). The CDR3 extends over 16 amino acids. CDR3 sequence: CASSIDRQASSYEQYF. The CDR3 DNA sequence: TGTGCCAGTAGTATAGATCGGCAGGCAAGCTCCTACGAGCAGTACTTC.

This clone was observed once. The CDR3 reads CASSPGQGAYEQYF. The CDR3 DNA sequence: TGCGCCAGCAGCCCCGGACAGGGGGCCTACGAGCAGTACTTC. This chain connects TRBV5-1 to TRBJ2-7; 10 bases agree with TRBD1. With 4 bases clipped from V and 2 bases from J, the junction kept 3 bases outside the gene matches. Germline lookup yields CDR1 SGHRS and CDR2 YFSETQ. The CDR3 contains 14 residues.

This clone was counted a single time. V usage is TRBV25-1 and J usage is TRBJ1-2; D not resolved. Trimming took off 4 bases at V and 8 bases at J, with 14 bases between the two ends. Germline V gene data show CDR1 as MGHDK and CDR2 as SYGVNS. The CDR3 sequence is 13 residues long. The CDR3 DNA reads as TGTGCCAGCAGTGTTAAGTCCTCCGGGGGCTACACCTTC. It yields the protein CASSVKSSGGYTF.

Only one count was recorded for this clone. CDR3 sequence reads: CASSPTVSGNTEAFF. The CDR3 DNA reads as TGTGCCAGCTCACCTACCGTATCGGGGAACACTGAAGCTTTCTTT. The rearrangement uses TRBV18 and TRBJ1-1; no clear D gene. The CDR3 has 15 residues. The V gene's germline CDR1 is KGHSH and CDR2 LQKENI. V shed 3 bases and J shed 1 base, with 12 bases lying between them. Variable domain in full (rest from reference TRBV18 and TRBJ1-1): NAGVMQNPRHLVRRRGQEARLRCSPMKGHSHVYWYRQLPEEGLKFMVYLQKENIIDESGMPKERFSAEFPKEGPSILRIQQVVRGDSAAYFCASSPTVSGNTEAFFGQGTRLTVV.

The V call is TRBV2, the J call TRBJ2-1; D call uncertain. CDR3 size: 12 residues. CDR1 and CDR2 from the germline V gene are SNHLY and FYNNEI. V was clipped by 6 bases and J by 7 bases, with 10 bases between them. The DNA for the CDR3 is TGTGCCAGCAGAAATCCCGGGAATGAGCAGTTCTTC. Amino acid sequence: CASRNPGNEQFF.

This chain connects TRBV5-1 to TRBJ1-1; no definite D call. The CDR3 runs 13 residues. Trimming removed 6 bases from V and 1 base from J, with 10 bases in between. Germline V CDR1 and CDR2: SGHRS, YFSETQ. The CDR3 is CASTLGANTEAFF. CDR3 DNA: TGCGCCAGCACCCTCGGAGCGAACACTGAAGCTTTCTTT.

This clone showed up just a few times. The V call is TRBV29-1, the J call TRBJ1-1, with D possibly being TRBD1 (6 bases). Germline V gene data show CDR1 as SQVTM and CDR2 as ANQGSEA. The CDR3 has 15 amino acids. The V end was cut by 2 bases, the J end by 0 bases, with 13 bases between. The CDR3 DNA follows: TGCAGCGTTGAATTTGCAGGGGCCATGAACACTGAAGCTTTCTTT. This translates into CSVEFAGAMNTEAFF.

This clone was counted a few times. The chain links TRBV30 to TRBJ1-4; no clear D gene. The V and J ends lost 2 bases and 8 bases respectively, with 15 bases between them. Per the germline V gene, CDR1 is GTSNPN and CDR2 is SVGIG (reference sequence). The CDR3 loop spans 14 amino acids. This CDR3 is CAWSIGSLGEKLFF. In DNA, the CDR3 is TGTGCCTGGAGTATTGGCAGTCTTGGCGAAAAACTGTTTTTT.

This chain joins TRBV18 and TRBJ2-3; 11 bases map to TRBD2. J gave up 5 bases and V 4 bases, and 2 bases lay outside the gene matches. The CDR3 contains 14 residues. From germline, CDR1 is KGHSH and CDR2 LQKENI. This chain's CDR3 is CASSLLAGVDTQYF. CDR3 bases: TGTGCCAGCTCACTACTAGCGGGAGTAGATACGCAGTATTTT.

In this sample, this clone turned up once. The genes are TRBV4-1 and TRBJ2-4; a weak D match, TRBD2 (5 bases). The CDR3 consists of 17 residues. Trimming stripped 0 bases from V and 3 bases from J, with 15 bases between. Germline V gene sequence: CDR1 MGHRA, CDR2 YSYEKL. CDR3 bases: TGCGCCAGCAGCCAAGAGGCGAGCGGATCGGGCAAAAACATTCAGTACTTC. The encoded protein is CASSQEASGSGKNIQYF.

V gene TRBV6-1 combines with J gene TRBJ2-7, with 8 nucleotides matching TRBD2. V shed 7 bases and J 0 bases; nucleotides not matched to a gene: 5. The CDR3 covers 14 residues. CDR1 MNHNS and CDR2 SASEGT come from the germline V gene. CDR3 nucleotides: TGTGCCAGCATTATTAGCGGGGCCTCCTACGAGCAGTACTTC. Residues: CASIISGASYEQYF.

The V gene is TRBV2, the J gene TRBJ2-3; tentatively, D is TRBD1 (6 bases). Looked up from germline, CDR1 is SNHLY and CDR2 is FYNNEI. The CDR3 contains 15 residues. Trimming removed 6 bases from V and 1 base from J, with 14 bases in between. CDR3 DNA sequence: TGTGCCAGCAGCCCACAGGGACACCGCACAGATACGCAGTATTTT. Translation: CASSPQGHRTDTQYF.

The chain recombines TRBV29-1 with TRBJ1-1, with a tentative D call TRBD1 (5 bases). The V end was cut by 3 bases, the J end by 11 bases, with 19 bases between. This CDR3 contains 13 residues. In germline, CDR1 is SQVTM, CDR2 ANQGSEA. The CDR3 protein is CSVEGRLDVPAFF. CDR3 coding DNA: TGCAGCGTTGAGGGGCGATTGGACGTTCCCGCTTTCTTT.

This chain uses TRBV27 with TRBJ2-7; 10 nucleotides line up with TRBD1. Germline-derived CDR1 and CDR2 are MNHEY and SMNVEV (reference sequence). The CDR3 totals 12 residues. Germline trimming cut 6 bases from V and 4 bases from J; bases unmatched to any gene: 0. The CDR3 spells CASRGQGYEQYF. The CDR3 DNA reads TGTGCCAGCAGGGGACAGGGGTACGAGCAGTACTTC.

V is TRBV29-1 and J is TRBJ2-1; D is perhaps TRBD1 (8 bases). V was shortened by 6 bases and J by 6 bases, with 21 bases between the two germline ends. This CDR3 contains 15 residues. Germline loops: CDR1 SQVTM, CDR2 ANQGSEA. Here the CDR3 reads CSVDRTGRVSNEQFF. CDR3 DNA: TGCAGCGTCGACAGGACAGGGAGGGTAAGCAATGAGCAGTTCTTC.

The chain links TRBV28 to TRBJ1-1; 7 bases are a match to TRBD1. This CDR3 region has 15 residues. Germline CDR1 is MDHEN and CDR2 is SYDVKM. Germline trimming cut 4 bases from V and 2 bases from J; bases unmatched to any gene: 7. CDR3 protein: CASSSPTGKNTEAFF. DNA for the CDR3: TGTGCCAGCAGTTCCCCGACAGGGAAAAACACTGAAGCTTTCTTT.

The chain uses TRBV6-1 and TRBJ2-7, with D tentatively TRBD1 (6 bases). Germline V gene lookup returns CDR1 MNHNS and CDR2 SASEGT. The length of the CDR3 is 13 residues. V was shortened by 7 bases and J by 5 bases, with 15 bases between the two germline ends. CDR3 nucleotide sequence: TGTGCCAGCACCCTTACAGGGTCCCACGAGCAGTACTTC. Amino acids: CASTLTGSHEQYF.